The 32 T cell receptor beta chains in this list originate from one sample, sequenced in a study of shared T cell receptors in the human thymus. Libraries were prepared by immunoSEQ multiplex PCR; TCRdb keeps only in-frame clonotypes and omits some of them. Altogether hundreds of thousands of clones are present, more than 75% being singletons, with the ten largest covering 0.008% to 0.011%. The data also belong to a second study, concerning human thymus T cells.

Specimen: thymocytes. All receptors derive from a boy in the first two years of life with a congenital heart defect.

The CDR3 nucleotides are TGTGCCAGCAGCCAAGATCGGGCAGGGGTTGGCTACACCTTC. Its protein product is CASSQDRAGVGYTF. The chain links TRBV4-2 to TRBJ1-2; the D gene is possibly TRBD1 (6 bases). The CDR3 spans 14 residues. Trimming took 0 bases from V and 7 from J, leaving 12 bases between them. CDR1 is LGHNA, CDR2 YNFKEQ, per germline.

V is TRBV15 and J is TRBJ2-3; D remains ambiguous. V was cut by 0 bases and J by 0 bases, with 10 bases left in between. This CDR3 spans 16 amino acids. Germline-derived CDR1 and CDR2 are LNHNV and YYDKDF (reference sequence). The CDR3 region is CATSRDSTASTDTQYF. CDR3 coding DNA: TGTGCCACCAGCAGAGATAGTACCGCTAGCACAGATACGCAGTATTTT.

The chain carries TRBV4-3 and TRBJ2-1, with D maybe TRBD2 (5 bases). Deletions cut 0 bases from V and 2 bases from J, with 14 bases between. Germline CDR1 and CDR2: LGHNA and YSLEER. This CDR3 is built from 17 residues. CDR3 bases: TGCGCCAGCAGCCAAGATAGAAGGGAGACCCCCTACAATGAGCAGTTCTTC. The encoded protein is CASSQDRRETPYNEQFF.

The rearrangement uses TRBV6-5 and TRBJ2-1, with D perhaps TRBD2 (5 bases). The CDR3 is made up of 14 amino acids. V lost 2 bases and J 5 bases, leaving 10 bases between the germline ends. The germline V gene encodes CDR1 MNHEY and CDR2 SVGAGI. CDR3 sequence reads: CASSYLLRDNEQFF. As DNA, the CDR3 is TGTGCCAGCAGTTACCTTTTGCGGGACAATGAGCAGTTCTTC.

The V gene is TRBV11-3, the J gene TRBJ1-4; D gene unclear. CDR3 length: 15 residues. Deletions cut 5 bases from V and 4 bases from J, with 14 bases between. CDR1 and CDR2 (germline): SGHNT, YENEEA. In DNA, the CDR3 is TGTGCCAGCAGCCCTACCTCGGAGCATAATGAAAAACTGTTTTTT. Translating gives CASSPTSEHNEKLFF.

This clone was recorded once. The sample contains more than one DNA sequence encoding this CDR3. The chain is built from TRBV27 and TRBJ2-7; 10 bases agree with TRBD1. CDR3 length: 15 residues. CDR1 and CDR2 (germline): MNHEY, SMNVEV (reference sequence). The trim removed 2 bases at V and 4 bases at J, leaving 5 bases unmatched. The CDR3 loop reads CASSLPGQGSYEQYF. In nucleotides, the CDR3 is TGTGCCAGCAGTTTACCGGGACAGGGGAGTTACGAGCAGTACTTC.

This chain uses TRBV5-1 with TRBJ1-1, with 7 bases that match TRBD1. Germline V lookup: CDR1 SGHRS, CDR2 YFSETQ. The length of the CDR3 is 13 residues. V dropped 1 base and J dropped 10; count of bases not matched to a gene: 7. The CDR3 nucleotides read TGCGCCAGCAGCTTGCGGCAGGGGGAGTTAGCTTTCTTT. Its protein is CASSLRQGELAFF.

The V call is TRBV5-8, the J call TRBJ2-5; 8 bases align to TRBD2. CDR3 length: 13 amino acids. Germline values: CDR1 SGHTS, CDR2 YDEGEE. With 6 bases clipped from V and 5 bases from J, the junction kept 6 bases outside the gene matches. The CDR3 reads CASTKGGGETQYF. For the CDR3, the DNA is TGTGCCAGCACTAAAGGCGGGGGGGAGACCCAGTACTTC. The full variable domain, in which reference TRBV5-8 and TRBJ2-5 provide the parts outside the CDR3, is EAGVTQSPTHLIKTRGQQATLRCSPISGHTSVYWYQQALGLGLQFLLWYDEGEERNRGNFPPRFSGRQFPNYSSELNVNALELEDSALYLCASTKGGGETQYFGPGTRLLVL.

This sequence joins TRBV4-3 and TRBJ2-3; 8 positions match TRBD1. The CDR3 covers 20 residues. Germline lookup yields CDR1 LGHNA and CDR2 YSLEER. V shed 1 base and J 1 base; nucleotides not matched to a gene: 16. Here the CDR3 reads CASSQVSGRGQVWGTDTQYF. CDR3 coding DNA: TGCGCCAGCAGCCAAGTAAGCGGCAGGGGGCAAGTTTGGGGCACAGATACGCAGTATTTT.

CDR3 in amino acids: CASSLFRAGGDQETQYF. CDR3 coding DNA: TGTGCCAGTAGTCTGTTCCGGGCCGGGGGGGACCAAGAGACCCAGTACTTC. This chain connects TRBV19 to TRBJ2-5; 8 bases agree with TRBD2. CDR3 length equals 17 residues. Germline trimming cut 5 bases from V and 0 bases from J; bases unmatched to any gene: 11. Germline loops: CDR1 LNHDA, CDR2 SQIVND (reference sequence).

The chain links TRBV2 to TRBJ1-1; possibly TRBD1 for D (5 bases). The germline gives CDR1 SNHLY, CDR2 FYNNEI. Trimming shortened V by 6 bases and J by 9 bases, and 14 bases separated the two germline ends. The CDR3 extends over 12 amino acids. The CDR3 loop reads CASRGRGGKAFF. In DNA form, the CDR3 reads TGTGCCAGCAGGGGGCGTGGTGGGAAAGCTTTCTTT.

The chain recombines TRBV5-6 with TRBJ2-1; D gene uncertain. V gave up 1 base and J gave up 0 bases, with 11 bases separating them. The CDR3 is 16 amino acids. The germline CDR1 and CDR2 sequences are SGHDT and YYEEEE. This CDR3 reads CASSLPVDGSYNEQFF. The CDR3 DNA reads as TGTGCCAGCAGCTTGCCGGTAGATGGCTCCTACAATGAGCAGTTCTTC.

The chain links TRBV2 to TRBJ2-1; 7 nucleotides line up with TRBD2. Germline trimming cut 6 bases from V and 8 bases from J; bases unmatched to any gene: 16. This CDR3 has 16 residues. CDR1 SNHLY and CDR2 FYNNEI come from the germline V gene. The CDR3 DNA reads TGTGCCAGCAGGAAGGGCGGCGGGAGTGGAGTCGATGAGCAGTTCTTC. Its protein is CASRKGGGSGVDEQFF.

Note on this clone: The same CDR3 is also encoded by other DNA sequences in this sample. The V and J genes are TRBV30 and TRBJ2-1, with 9 bases matching TRBD1. Germline V lookup: CDR1 GTSNPN, CDR2 SVGIG (reference sequence). This CDR3 has 13 residues. The V and J ends lost 0 bases and 9 bases, in that order; junction bases with no gene match: 3. In nucleotides, the CDR3 is TGTGCCTGGAGTGTATTACAGGGGGCTGAGCAGTTCTTC. As protein: CAWSVLQGAEQFF.

V is TRBV19 and J is TRBJ2-5; 8 bases fit TRBD2. The germline V gene encodes CDR1 LNHDA and CDR2 SQIVND (reference sequence). The CDR3 extends over 13 amino acids. J was trimmed by 1 base and V by 6 bases; bases with no gene match: 1. The CDR3 loop reads CASSGRAQETQYF. The CDR3 coding sequence is TGTGCCAGTAGCGGGAGGGCCCAAGAGACCCAGTACTTC.

The chain recombines TRBV13 with TRBJ2-5, with a tentative D call TRBD1 (5 bases). The CDR3 extends over 13 amino acids. V was clipped by 4 bases and J by 10 bases, with 16 bases between them. Germline CDR1 is PRHDT and CDR2 is FYEKMQ (reference sequence). CDR3 protein: CASSSQVKGFQYF. Written as DNA, the CDR3 is TGTGCCAGCAGCTCACAGGTCAAAGGTTTCCAGTACTTC.

The V and J genes are TRBV7-3 and TRBJ2-5; TRBD1 agrees at 11 bases. This CDR3 region has 18 residues. Germline V gene sequence: CDR1 SGHTA, CDR2 FQGTGA. V was pared by 3 bases and J by 2 bases, with 11 bases of the junction left unmatched. The CDR3 region is CASSFSICGTGGQETQYF. CDR3 DNA: TGTGCCAGCAGCTTTAGTATCTGCGGGACAGGGGGACAAGAGACCCAGTACTTC.

The chain uses TRBV5-8 and TRBJ1-2, with 7 bases lining up with TRBD1. The germline V gene encodes CDR1 SGHTS and CDR2 YDEGEE. The CDR3 covers 14 residues. Trimming took 10 bases from V and 1 from J; bases not matched to a gene: 10. CDR3 in amino acids: CASTRQGGNYGYTF. The CDR3 DNA sequence: TGTGCCTCCACCCGACAGGGTGGTAACTATGGCTACACCTTC. The full variable domain, in which reference TRBV5-8 and TRBJ1-2 provide the parts outside the CDR3, is EAGVTQSPTHLIKTRGQQATLRCSPISGHTSVYWYQQALGLGLQFLLWYDEGEERNRGNFPPRFSGRQFPNYSSELNVNALELEDSALYLCASTRQGGNYGYTFGSGTRLTVV.

The gene calls are TRBV28 and TRBJ2-7; unclear D gene. The CDR3 is 14 residues long. V gave up 6 bases and J gave up 4 bases, with 16 bases separating them. CDR1 is MDHEN, CDR2 SYDVKM, per germline. The CDR3 nucleotides are TGTGCCAGCAGCCCTGAGAAGTACCGTTACGAGCAGTACTTC. Amino acid sequence: CASSPEKYRYEQYF.

The chain carries TRBV7-8 and TRBJ2-7, with 14 bases lining up with TRBD2. Germline V gives CDR1 SGHVS, CDR2 FQNEAQ. V shed 5 bases, J shed 6 bases, and the junction held 15 bases outside the gene matches. This CDR3 region has 18 residues. CDR3 nucleotides: TGTGCCAGCAGCGCCGAACCGGGACTAGCGGGAGACTTTCGCGAGCAGTACTTC. It specifies CASSAEPGLAGDFREQYF.

The J gene is TRBJ2-1, the V gene TRBV6-4; tentatively, D is TRBD2 (6 bases). CDR3 length: 15 amino acids. V was clipped by 6 bases and J by 1 base, with 13 bases between them. The germline V gene has CDR1 MRHNA and CDR2 SNTAGT. CDR3 nucleotide sequence: TGTGCCAGCAGGGCTCTAGCGAAGTCCTACAATGAGCAGTTCTTC. Translated, it gives CASRALAKSYNEQFF.

The V gene is TRBV4-3, the J gene TRBJ2-7; TRBD1 is a possible D gene (7 bases). V gave up 2 bases and J gave up 1 base, with 21 bases separating them. The CDR3 has 18 amino acids. Germline CDR1 and CDR2: LGHNA and YSLEER. The CDR3, as DNA: TGCGCCAGCAGCCAAAGGAGCAGGGGGGAAAAGGGGTCCTACGAGCAGTACTTC. This encodes CASSQRSRGEKGSYEQYF.

The chain couples TRBV11-3 to TRBJ1-1, with 7 bases matching TRBD1. The trim removed 1 base at V and 3 bases at J, leaving 5 bases unmatched. In germline, CDR1 is SGHNT, CDR2 YENEEA. CDR3 size: 15 residues. The CDR3: CASSLGQGVHTEAFF. Written as DNA, the CDR3 is TGTGCCAGCAGCTTAGGCCAGGGGGTTCACACTGAAGCTTTCTTT.

This chain links TRBV27 with TRBJ2-7; possibly TRBD2 for D (6 bases). This CDR3 spans 16 amino acids. Per the germline V gene, CDR1 is MNHEY and CDR2 is SMNVEV (reference sequence). Trimming shortened V by 0 bases and J by 1 base, and 13 bases separated the two germline ends. DNA of the CDR3: TGTGCCAGCAGTTTATCCGGGGGAAGGCGTTCCTACGAGCAGTACTTC. As protein: CASSLSGGRRSYEQYF.

V usage is TRBV6-5 and J usage is TRBJ2-7, with TRBD2 matching 8 bases. Germline values: CDR1 MNHEY, CDR2 SVGAGI. The CDR3 consists of 16 residues. V gave up 0 bases and J gave up 2 bases; unmatched junction bases: 6. CDR3 in DNA: TGTGCCAGCAGTTACTCGAGTAGCGGGGAACCCTACGAGCAGTACTTC. It codes for CASSYSSSGEPYEQYF.

V and J are TRBV9 and TRBJ1-1; 8 bases map to TRBD1. Trimming at V came to 3 bases and at J to 5 bases, leaving 6 bases not matched to a gene. Looked up from germline, CDR1 is SGDLS and CDR2 is YYNGEE. The CDR3 is made up of 14 amino acids. CDR3 in amino acids: CASSGQGSETEAFF. The CDR3 bases are TGTGCCAGCAGCGGACAGGGGAGTGAAACTGAAGCTTTCTTT.

The V call is TRBV6-6, the J call TRBJ1-4; D remains unclear. Germline assignment: CDR1 MNHNY and CDR2 SVGAGI (reference sequence). Trimming pared 1 base from V and 2 bases from J, leaving 5 bases between. The CDR3 runs to 14 residues. The CDR3 sequence: CASSYFPTNEKLFF. As DNA, the CDR3 is TGTGCCAGCAGTTACTTTCCGACTAATGAAAAACTGTTTTTT.

The rearrangement uses TRBV27 and TRBJ2-5; a weak D match, TRBD1 (5 bases). The DNA end lines up better with TRBJ2-7; the J call may be wrong. Germline values: CDR1 MNHEY, CDR2 SMNVEV (reference sequence). The CDR3 is made up of 15 amino acids. The CDR3 sequence is CASSLSMSTVYEQYF. DNA for the CDR3: TGTGCCAGCAGTTTATCGATGTCGACAGTCTACGAGCAGTACTTC.

The V call is TRBV5-6, the J call TRBJ2-7; 8 bases are a match to TRBD2. Per the germline V gene, CDR1 is SGHDT and CDR2 is YYEEEE. The CDR3 has 14 residues. The V and J ends lost 4 bases and 1 base, in that order; junction bases with no gene match: 4. The CDR3 spells CASSPGLGSYEQYF. Here the CDR3 DNA reads TGTGCCAGCAGCCCGGGACTAGGATCCTACGAGCAGTACTTC.

The J gene is TRBJ2-1, the V gene TRBV29-1, with D possibly called TRBD1 or TRBD2 (5 bases each). The CDR3 contains 14 residues. Germline V gives CDR1 SQVTM, CDR2 ANQGSEA. V gave up 6 bases and J gave up 0 bases, with 12 bases separating them. The chain's CDR3 is CSVEQEASYNEQFF. Here the CDR3 DNA reads TGCAGCGTCGAACAGGAGGCCTCCTACAATGAGCAGTTCTTC.

This clone was recorded once. The genes are TRBV5-1 and TRBJ2-1, with 7 bases identical to TRBD2. The junction had 6 bases not matched to a gene; V was cut back by 4 bases and J by 5 bases. CDR1 and CDR2 (germline): SGHRS, YFSETQ. CDR3 size: 14 residues. The CDR3 DNA follows: TGCGCCAGCAGCCCTCGGGAGGAAAACAATGAGCAGTTCTTC. It is translated as CASSPREENNEQFF. Variable domain in full (rest from reference TRBV5-1 and TRBJ2-1): KAGVTQTPRYLIKTRGQQVTLSCSPISGHRSVSWYQQTPGQGLQFLFEYFSETQRNKGNFPGRFSGRQFSNSRSEMNVSTLELGDSALYLCASSPREENNEQFFGPGTRLTVL.

The chain employs TRBV19 and TRBJ2-1; possible D gene TRBD2, 6 bases. Trimming took off 3 bases at V and 4 bases at J, with 16 bases between the two ends. Germline V gives CDR1 LNHDA, CDR2 SQIVND (reference sequence). CDR3 length equals 16 residues. In nucleotides, the CDR3 is TGTGCCAGTAGTATTAAGTTCGGGGGTGTTTACAATGAGCAGTTCTTC. Translation: CASSIKFGGVYNEQFF.